This T cell receptor (beta chain) appears in the sequencing data of a study of T cell repertoires in cytomegalovirus infection. Study at large: Indicated by public TCR beta signatures were CMV infection and matching HLA type.

Worth noting for this clonotype: Its antigen is still unknown. A read error may produce the germline difference seen at one junction end.

One entry per CDR3 protein, called by TCRdb with MiXCR from the reads. The sample gives fewer than 200,000 distinct CDR3 sequences, about 21% of which show up once; 2.5% to 3% is in the top ten. Germline V gene sequence: CDR1 SGHAT, CDR2 FQNNGV. CDR3 length: 15 residues. Findings and limits, study-wide: In two of eight donors, the top clonotype was HLA-C-restricted CMV-specific. Identification of carriers of CMV plus the relevant HLA was performed using cumulative public TCR beta family frequency.

The V and J genes are TRBV11-2 and TRBJ2-7; perhaps TRBD1 as D (5 bases). The receptor was isolated from a human donor in good health (CMV status not recorded). Some clones in this sample may be carry-over from other donors' samples. Sequencing was carried out using PBMCs. CDR3 amino acids: CASSVDRSPSYEQYF. CDR3 bases: TGTGCCAGCAGCGTAGACAGAAGTCCTTCCTACGAGCAGTACTTC. Together with reference TRBV11-2 and TRBJ2-7, the CDR3 gives the full variable domain: EAGVAQSPRYKIIEKRQSVAFWCNPISGHATLYWYQQILGQGPKLLIQFQNNGVVDDSQLPKDRFSAERLKGVDSTLKIQPAKLEDSAVYLCASSVDRSPSYEQYFGPGTRLTVT.